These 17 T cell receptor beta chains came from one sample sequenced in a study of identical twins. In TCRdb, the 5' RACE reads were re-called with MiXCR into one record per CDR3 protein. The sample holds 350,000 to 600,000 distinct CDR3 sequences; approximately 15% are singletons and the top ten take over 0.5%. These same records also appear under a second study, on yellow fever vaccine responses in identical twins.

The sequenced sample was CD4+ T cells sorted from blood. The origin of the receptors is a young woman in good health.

In DNA, the CDR3 is TGTGCCAGCAGTTTAGGACAGGGTGTAGATACGCAGTATTTT. Its protein product is CASSLGQGVDTQYF. This chain links TRBV12-3 or TRBV12-4 with TRBJ2-3; 7 nucleotides line up with TRBD1. J was trimmed by 5 bases and V by 1 base; bases with no gene match: 3. CDR3 length equals 14 residues.

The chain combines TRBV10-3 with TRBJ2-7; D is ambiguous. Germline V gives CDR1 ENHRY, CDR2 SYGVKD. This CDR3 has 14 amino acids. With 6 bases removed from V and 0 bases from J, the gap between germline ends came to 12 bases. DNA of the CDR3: TGTGCCATCAGAGATGTGTTGAGCTCCTACGAGCAGTACTTC. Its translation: CAIRDVLSSYEQYF.

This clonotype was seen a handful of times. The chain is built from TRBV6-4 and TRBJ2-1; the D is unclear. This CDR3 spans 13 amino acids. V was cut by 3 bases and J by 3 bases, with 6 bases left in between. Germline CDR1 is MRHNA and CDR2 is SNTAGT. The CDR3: CASSEVLYNEQFF. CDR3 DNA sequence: TGTGCCAGCAGTGAGGTGCTCTACAATGAGCAGTTCTTC.

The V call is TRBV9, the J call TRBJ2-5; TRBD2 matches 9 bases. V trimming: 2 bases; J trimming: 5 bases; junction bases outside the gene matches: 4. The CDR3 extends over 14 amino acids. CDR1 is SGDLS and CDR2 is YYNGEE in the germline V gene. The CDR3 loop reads CASSVGGGAETQYF. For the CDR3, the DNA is TGTGCCAGCAGCGTGGGCGGGGGGGCGGAGACCCAGTACTTC.

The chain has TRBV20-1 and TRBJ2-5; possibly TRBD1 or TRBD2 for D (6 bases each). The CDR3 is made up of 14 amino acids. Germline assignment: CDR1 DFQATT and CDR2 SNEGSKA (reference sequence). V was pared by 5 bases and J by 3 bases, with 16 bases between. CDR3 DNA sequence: TGCAGTGCTTTGGGACTGGACAGAAAAGAGACCCAGTACTTC. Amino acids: CSALGLDRKETQYF.

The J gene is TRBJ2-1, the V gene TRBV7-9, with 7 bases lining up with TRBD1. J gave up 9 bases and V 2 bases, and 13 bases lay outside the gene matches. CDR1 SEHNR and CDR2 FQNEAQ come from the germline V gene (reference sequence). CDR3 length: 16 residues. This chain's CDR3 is CASSLLGKRGPGEQFF. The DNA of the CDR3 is TGTGCCAGCAGCTTATTAGGGAAAAGGGGGCCAGGTGAGCAGTTCTTC.

The CDR3 coding sequence is TGTGCCACCCCAACGACAGGGGCCTACAATGAGCAGTTCTTC. Translated: CATPTTGAYNEQFF. The chain combines TRBV7-2 with TRBJ2-1, with TRBD1 identical over 8 bases. The ends lost 10 bases at V and 2 bases at J; junction bases unmatched: 7. This CDR3 spans 14 amino acids. Germline CDR1 is SGHTA and CDR2 is FQGNSA. The complete variable domain, with remaining parts taken from reference TRBV7-2 and TRBJ2-1, reads GAGVSQSPSNKVTEKGKDVELRCDPISGHTALYWYRQSLGQGLEFLIYFQGNSAPDKSGLPSDRFSAERTGGSVSTLTIQRTQQEDSAVYLCATPTTGAYNEQFFGPGTRLTVL.

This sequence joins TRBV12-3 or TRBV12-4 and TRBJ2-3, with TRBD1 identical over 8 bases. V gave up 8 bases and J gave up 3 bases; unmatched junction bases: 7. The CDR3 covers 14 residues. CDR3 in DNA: TGTGCCAGCCAGGGGGCAGGAAGGACAGATACGCAGTATTTT. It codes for CASQGAGRTDTQYF.

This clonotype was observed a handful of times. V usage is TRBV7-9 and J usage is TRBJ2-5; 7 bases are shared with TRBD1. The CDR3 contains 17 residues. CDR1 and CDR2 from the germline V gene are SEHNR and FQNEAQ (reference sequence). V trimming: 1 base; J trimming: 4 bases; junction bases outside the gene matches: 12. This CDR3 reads CASSLGRSKGAGETQYF. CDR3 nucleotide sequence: TGTGCCAGCAGCTTAGGTCGATCTAAGGGGGCTGGAGAGACCCAGTACTTC.

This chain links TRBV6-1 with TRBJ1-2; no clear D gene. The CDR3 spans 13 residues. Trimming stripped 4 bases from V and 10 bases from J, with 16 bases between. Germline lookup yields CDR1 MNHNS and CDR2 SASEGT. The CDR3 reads CASSAADPKVYTF. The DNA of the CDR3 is TGTGCCAGCAGTGCAGCGGACCCCAAGGTCTACACCTTC.

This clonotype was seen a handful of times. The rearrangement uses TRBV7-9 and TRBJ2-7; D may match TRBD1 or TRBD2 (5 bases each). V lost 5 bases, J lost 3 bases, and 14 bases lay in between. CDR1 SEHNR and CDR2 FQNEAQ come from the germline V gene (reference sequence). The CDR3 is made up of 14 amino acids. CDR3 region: CASSPPGRNYEQYF. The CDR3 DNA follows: TGTGCCAGCAGCCCCCCGGGACGGAACTACGAGCAGTACTTC.

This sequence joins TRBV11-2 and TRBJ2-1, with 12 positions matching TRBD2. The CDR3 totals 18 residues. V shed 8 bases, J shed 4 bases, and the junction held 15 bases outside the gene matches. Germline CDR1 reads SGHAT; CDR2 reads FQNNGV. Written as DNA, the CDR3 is TGTGCCAGCTCCTTAGGATTGCGCGGACTAGCGGGATACAATGAGCAGTTCTTC. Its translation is CASSLGLRGLAGYNEQFF.

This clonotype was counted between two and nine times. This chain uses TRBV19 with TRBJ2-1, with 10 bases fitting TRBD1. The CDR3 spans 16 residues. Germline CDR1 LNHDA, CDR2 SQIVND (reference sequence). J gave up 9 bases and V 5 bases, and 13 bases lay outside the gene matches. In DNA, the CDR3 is TGTGCCAGTAGTGTATCCGGGGACAGGGGCCTTAGTGAGCAGTTCTTC. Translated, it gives CASSVSGDRGLSEQFF.

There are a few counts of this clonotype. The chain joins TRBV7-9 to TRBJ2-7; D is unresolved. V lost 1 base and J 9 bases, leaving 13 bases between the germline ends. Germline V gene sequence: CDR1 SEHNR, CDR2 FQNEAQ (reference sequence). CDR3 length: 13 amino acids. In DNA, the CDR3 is TGTGCCAGCAGCTTAGTGCCCGGGCTCGGGCAGTACTTC. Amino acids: CASSLVPGLGQYF. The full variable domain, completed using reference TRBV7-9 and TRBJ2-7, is DTGVSQNPRHKITKRGQNVTFRCDPISEHNRLYWYRQTLGQGPEFLTYFQNEAQLEKSRLLSDRFSAERPKGSFSTLEIQRTEQGDSAMYLCASSLVPGLGQYFGPGTRLTVT.

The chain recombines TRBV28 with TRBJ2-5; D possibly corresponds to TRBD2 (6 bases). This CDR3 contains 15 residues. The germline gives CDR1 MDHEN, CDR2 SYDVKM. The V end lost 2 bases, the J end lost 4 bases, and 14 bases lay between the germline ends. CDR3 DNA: TGTGCCAGCAGTTTAGCGACCGGGGGTGTAGAGACCCAGTACTTC. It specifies CASSLATGGVETQYF.

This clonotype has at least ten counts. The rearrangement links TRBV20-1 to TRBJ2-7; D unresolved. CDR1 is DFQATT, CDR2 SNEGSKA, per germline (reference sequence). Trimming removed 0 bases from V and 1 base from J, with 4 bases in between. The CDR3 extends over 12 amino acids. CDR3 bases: TGCAGTGCTAGAGACAATTCCTACGAGCAGTACTTC. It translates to CSARDNSYEQYF.

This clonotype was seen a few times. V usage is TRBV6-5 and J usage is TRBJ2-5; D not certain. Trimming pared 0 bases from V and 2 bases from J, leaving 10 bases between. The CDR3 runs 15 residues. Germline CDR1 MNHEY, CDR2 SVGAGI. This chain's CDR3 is CASSYSSLGQETQYF. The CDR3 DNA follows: TGTGCCAGCAGTTACTCGTCCTTGGGTCAAGAGACCCAGTACTTC.